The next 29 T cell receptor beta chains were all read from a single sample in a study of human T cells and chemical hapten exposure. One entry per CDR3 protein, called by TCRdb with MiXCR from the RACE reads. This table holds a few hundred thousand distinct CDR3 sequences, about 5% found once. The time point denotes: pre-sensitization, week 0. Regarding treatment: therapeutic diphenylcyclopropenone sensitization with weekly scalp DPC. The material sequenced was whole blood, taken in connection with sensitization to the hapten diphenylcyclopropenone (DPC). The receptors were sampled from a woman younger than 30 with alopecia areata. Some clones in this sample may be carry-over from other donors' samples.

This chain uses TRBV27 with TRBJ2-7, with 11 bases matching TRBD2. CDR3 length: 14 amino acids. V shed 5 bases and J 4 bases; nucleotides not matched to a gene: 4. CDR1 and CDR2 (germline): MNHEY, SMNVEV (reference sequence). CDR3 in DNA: TGTGCCAGCAGTACTAGCGGGGGTCGGTACGAGCAGTACTTC. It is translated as CASSTSGGRYEQYF.

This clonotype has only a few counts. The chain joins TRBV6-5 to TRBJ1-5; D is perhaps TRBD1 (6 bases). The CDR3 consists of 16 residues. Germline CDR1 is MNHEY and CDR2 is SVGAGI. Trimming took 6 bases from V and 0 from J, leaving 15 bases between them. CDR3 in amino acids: CASSRARGASNQPQHF. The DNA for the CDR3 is TGTGCCAGCAGCCGCGCGCGGGGGGCTAGCAATCAGCCCCAGCATTTT.

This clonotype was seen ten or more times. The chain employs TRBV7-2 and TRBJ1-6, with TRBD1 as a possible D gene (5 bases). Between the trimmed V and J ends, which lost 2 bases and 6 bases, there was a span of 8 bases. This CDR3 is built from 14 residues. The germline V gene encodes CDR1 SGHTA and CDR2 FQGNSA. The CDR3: CASSLLGANSPLHF. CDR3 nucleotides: TGTGCCAGCAGCTTATTAGGGGCTAATTCACCCCTCCACTTT.

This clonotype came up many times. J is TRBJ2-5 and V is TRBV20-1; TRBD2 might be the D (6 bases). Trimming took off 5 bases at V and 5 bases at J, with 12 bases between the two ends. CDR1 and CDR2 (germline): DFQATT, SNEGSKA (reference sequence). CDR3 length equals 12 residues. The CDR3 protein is CSARDSWETQYF. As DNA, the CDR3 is TGCAGTGCTCGGGACTCATGGGAGACCCAGTACTTC.

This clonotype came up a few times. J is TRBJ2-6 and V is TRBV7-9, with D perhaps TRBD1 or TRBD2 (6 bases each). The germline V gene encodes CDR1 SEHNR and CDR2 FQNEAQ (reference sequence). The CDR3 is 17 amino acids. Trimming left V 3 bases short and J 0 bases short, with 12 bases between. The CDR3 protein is CASSFGGSYSGANVLTF. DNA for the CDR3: TGTGCCAGCAGCTTCGGGGGCTCCTACTCTGGGGCCAACGTCCTGACTTTC.

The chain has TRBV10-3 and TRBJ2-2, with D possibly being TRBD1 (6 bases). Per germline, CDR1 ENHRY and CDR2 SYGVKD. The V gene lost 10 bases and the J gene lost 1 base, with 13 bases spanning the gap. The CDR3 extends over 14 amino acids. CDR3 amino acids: CASSVDRNTGELFF. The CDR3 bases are TGTGCCAGTTCGGTGGACAGGAACACCGGGGAGCTGTTTTTT.

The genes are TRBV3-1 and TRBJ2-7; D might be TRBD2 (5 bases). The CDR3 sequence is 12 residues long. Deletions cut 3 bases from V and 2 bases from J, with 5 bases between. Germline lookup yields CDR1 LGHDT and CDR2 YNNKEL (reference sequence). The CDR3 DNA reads TGTGCCAGCAGCCAGACTACCTACGAGCAGTACTTC. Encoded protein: CASSQTTYEQYF.

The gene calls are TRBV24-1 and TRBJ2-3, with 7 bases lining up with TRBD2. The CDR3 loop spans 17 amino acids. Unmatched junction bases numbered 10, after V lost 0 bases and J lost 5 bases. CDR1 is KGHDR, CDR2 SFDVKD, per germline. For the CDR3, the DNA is TGTGCCACCAGTGATTTGCGGTCAACAGGACTAGTAGATACGCAGTATTTT. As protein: CATSDLRSTGLVDTQYF.

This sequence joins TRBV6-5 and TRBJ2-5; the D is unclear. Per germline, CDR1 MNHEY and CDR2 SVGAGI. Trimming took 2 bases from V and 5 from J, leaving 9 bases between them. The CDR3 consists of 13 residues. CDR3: CASSYEREETQYF. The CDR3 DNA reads TGTGCCAGCAGTTACGAGAGAGAGGAGACCCAGTACTTC.

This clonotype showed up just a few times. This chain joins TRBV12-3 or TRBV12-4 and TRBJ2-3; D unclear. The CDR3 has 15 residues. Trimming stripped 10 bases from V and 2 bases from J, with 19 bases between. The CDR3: CAIIPSPDNTDTQYF. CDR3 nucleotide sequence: TGTGCCATCATTCCCTCACCTGATAACACAGATACGCAGTATTTT.

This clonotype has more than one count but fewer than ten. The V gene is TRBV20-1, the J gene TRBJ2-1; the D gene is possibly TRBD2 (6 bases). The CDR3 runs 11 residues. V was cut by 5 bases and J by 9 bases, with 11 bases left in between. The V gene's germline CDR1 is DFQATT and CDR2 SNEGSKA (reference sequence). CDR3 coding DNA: TGCAGTGCTCCATGGGGACTTGAGCAGTTCTTC. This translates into CSAPWGLEQFF.

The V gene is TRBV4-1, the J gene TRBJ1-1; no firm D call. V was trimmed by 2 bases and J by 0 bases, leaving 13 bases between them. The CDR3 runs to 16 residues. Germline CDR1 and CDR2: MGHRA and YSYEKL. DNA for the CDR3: TGCGCCAGCAGCCAACGAGAGGACTTCATGAACACTGAAGCTTTCTTT. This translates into CASSQREDFMNTEAFF.

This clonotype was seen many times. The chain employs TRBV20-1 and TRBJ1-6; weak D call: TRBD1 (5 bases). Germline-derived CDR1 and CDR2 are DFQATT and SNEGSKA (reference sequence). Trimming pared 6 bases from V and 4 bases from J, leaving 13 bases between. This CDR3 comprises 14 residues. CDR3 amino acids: CSAMSGSYNSPLHF. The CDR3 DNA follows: TGCAGTGCCATGTCAGGGTCGTATAATTCACCCCTCCACTTT.

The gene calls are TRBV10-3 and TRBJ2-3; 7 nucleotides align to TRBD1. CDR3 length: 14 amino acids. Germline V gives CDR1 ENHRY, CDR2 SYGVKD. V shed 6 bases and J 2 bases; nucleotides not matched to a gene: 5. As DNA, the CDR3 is TGTGCCATCAGGGACAGGCACCCCACAGATACGCAGTATTTT. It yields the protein CAIRDRHPTDTQYF.

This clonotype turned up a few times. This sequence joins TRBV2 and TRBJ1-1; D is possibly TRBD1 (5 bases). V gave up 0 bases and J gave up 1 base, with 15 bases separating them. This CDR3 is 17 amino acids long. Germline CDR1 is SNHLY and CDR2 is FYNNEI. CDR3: CASSEARGGTGNTEAFF. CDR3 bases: TGTGCCAGCAGTGAAGCCCGGGGTGGTACAGGGAACACTGAAGCTTTCTTT.

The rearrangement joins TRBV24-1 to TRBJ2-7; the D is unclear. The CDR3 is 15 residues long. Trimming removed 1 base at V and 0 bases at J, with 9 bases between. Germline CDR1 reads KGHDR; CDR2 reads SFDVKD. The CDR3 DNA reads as TGTGCCACCAGTGATTTAACAGCCCCCTCCTACGAGCAGTACTTC. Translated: CATSDLTAPSYEQYF.

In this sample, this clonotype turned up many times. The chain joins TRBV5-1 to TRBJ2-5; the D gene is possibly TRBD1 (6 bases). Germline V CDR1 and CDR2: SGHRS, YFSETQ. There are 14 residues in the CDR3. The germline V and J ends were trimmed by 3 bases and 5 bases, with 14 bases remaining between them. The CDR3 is CASSSIPGDETQYF. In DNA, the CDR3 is TGCGCCAGCAGCTCGATTCCAGGGGACGAGACCCAGTACTTC. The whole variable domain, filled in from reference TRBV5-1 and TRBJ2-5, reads KAGVTQTPRYLIKTRGQQVTLSCSPISGHRSVSWYQQTPGQGLQFLFEYFSETQRNKGNFPGRFSGRQFSNSRSEMNVSTLELGDSALYLCASSSIPGDETQYFGPGTRLLVL.

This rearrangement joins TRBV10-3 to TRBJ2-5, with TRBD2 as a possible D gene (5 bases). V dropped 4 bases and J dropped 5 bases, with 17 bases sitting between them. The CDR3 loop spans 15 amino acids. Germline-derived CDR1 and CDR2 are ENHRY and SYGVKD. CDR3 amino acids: CAISVTDPSGETQYF. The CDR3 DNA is TGTGCCATCAGTGTCACTGACCCCTCGGGGGAGACCCAGTACTTC.

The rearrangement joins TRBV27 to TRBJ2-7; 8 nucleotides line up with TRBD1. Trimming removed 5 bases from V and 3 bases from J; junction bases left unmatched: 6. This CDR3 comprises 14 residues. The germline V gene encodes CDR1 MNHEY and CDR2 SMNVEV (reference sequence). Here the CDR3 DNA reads TGTGCCAGCAGTGGCGAGACAGGGGACTACGAGCAGTACTTC. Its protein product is CASSGETGDYEQYF.

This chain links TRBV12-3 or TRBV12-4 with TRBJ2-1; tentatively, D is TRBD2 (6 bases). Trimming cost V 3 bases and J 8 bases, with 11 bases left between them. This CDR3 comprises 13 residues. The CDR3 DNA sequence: TGTGCCAGCAGTTTCGCGGGGATCGATGAGCAGTTCTTC. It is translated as CASSFAGIDEQFF.

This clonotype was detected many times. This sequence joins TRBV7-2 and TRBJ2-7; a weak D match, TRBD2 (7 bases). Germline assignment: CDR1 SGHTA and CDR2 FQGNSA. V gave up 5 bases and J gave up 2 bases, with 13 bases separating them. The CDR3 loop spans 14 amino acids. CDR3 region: CASSPWGGPYEQYF. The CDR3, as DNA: TGTGCCAGCAGCCCATGGGGGGGGCCCTACGAGCAGTACTTC. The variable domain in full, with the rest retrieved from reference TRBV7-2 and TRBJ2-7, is GAGVSQSPSNKVTEKGKDVELRCDPISGHTALYWYRQSLGQGLEFLIYFQGNSAPDKSGLPSDRFSAERTGGSVSTLTIQRTQQEDSAVYLCASSPWGGPYEQYFGPGTRLTVT.

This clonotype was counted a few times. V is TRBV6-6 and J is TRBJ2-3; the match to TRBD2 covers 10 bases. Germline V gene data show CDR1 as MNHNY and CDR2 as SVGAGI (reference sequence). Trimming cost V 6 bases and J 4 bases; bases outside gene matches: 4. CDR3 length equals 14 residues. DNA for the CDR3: TGTGCCAGCAGCGAGCGGGGGGGGGCAGATACGCAGTATTTT. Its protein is CASSERGGADTQYF.

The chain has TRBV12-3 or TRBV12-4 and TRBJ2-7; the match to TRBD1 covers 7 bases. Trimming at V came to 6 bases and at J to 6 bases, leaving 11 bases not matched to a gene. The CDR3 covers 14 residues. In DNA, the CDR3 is TGTGCCAGCAGCGCCGAACAGGGGTTACGCGAGCAGTACTTC. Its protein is CASSAEQGLREQYF.

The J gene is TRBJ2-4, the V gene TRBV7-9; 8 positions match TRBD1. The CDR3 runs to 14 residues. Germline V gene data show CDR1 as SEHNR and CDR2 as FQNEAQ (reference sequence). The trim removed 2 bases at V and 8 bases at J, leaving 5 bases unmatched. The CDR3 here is CASSLSDRGDIQYF. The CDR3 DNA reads TGTGCCAGCAGCTTAAGTGACAGGGGTGACATTCAGTACTTC.

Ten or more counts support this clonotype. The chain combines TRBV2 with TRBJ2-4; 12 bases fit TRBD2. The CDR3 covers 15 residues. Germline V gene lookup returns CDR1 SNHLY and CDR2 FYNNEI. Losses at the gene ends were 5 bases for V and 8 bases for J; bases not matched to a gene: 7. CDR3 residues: CASSPLTSGGDIQYF. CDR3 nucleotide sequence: TGTGCCAGCAGTCCTTTGACTAGCGGGGGTGACATTCAGTACTTC.

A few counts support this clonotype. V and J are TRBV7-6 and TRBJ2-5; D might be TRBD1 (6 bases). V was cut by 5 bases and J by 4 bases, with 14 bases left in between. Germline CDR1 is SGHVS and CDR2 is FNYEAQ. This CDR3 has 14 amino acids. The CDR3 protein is CASSPRDTTETQYF. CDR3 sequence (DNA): TGTGCCAGCAGCCCCCGGGACACCACAGAGACCCAGTACTTC.

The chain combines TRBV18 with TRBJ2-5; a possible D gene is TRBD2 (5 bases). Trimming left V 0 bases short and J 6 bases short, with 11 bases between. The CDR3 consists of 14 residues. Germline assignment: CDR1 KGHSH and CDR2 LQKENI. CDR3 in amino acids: CASSPPFIGKTQYF. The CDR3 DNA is TGTGCCAGCTCACCACCCTTCATCGGGAAGACCCAGTACTTC.

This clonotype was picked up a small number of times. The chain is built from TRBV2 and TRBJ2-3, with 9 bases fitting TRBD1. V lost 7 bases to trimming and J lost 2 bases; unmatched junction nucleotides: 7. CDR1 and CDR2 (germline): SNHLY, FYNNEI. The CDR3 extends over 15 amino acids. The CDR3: CASKLTGGLTDTQYF. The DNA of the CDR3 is TGTGCCAGCAAGCTGACAGGGGGTCTCACAGATACGCAGTATTTT.

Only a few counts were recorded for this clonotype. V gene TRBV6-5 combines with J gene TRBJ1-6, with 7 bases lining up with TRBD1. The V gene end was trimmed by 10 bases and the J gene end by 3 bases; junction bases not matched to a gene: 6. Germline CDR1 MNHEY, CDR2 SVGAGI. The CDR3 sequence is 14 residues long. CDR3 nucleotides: TGTGCCACGCAACGGGACAGCTATAATTCACCCCTCCACTTT. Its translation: CATQRDSYNSPLHF.